The 15 T cell receptor beta chains below all came from one sample that was sequenced in a study of T-cell memory formation after mild COVID-19. TCRdb called the 5' RACE reads again in MiXCR, with one record for every CDR3 protein. Of roughly 86,000 distinct CDR3 sequences in the sample, about 14% were seen once. The sequenced sample was PBMCs or a T cell subset sorted from them (not recorded which). The receptors derive from a man aged 18-30 years who had mild COVID-19 (a few samples of this study predate the infection). Cell type and time point are not known.

V is TRBV6-6 and J is TRBJ2-2, with D uncertain. V lost 3 bases, J lost 6 bases, and 5 bases lay in between. CDR3 length equals 12 residues. Germline V gene lookup returns CDR1 MNHNY and CDR2 SVGAGI (reference sequence). The DNA of the CDR3 is TGTGCCAGCAGTTATAAGGCCGGGGAGCTGTTTTTT. Amino acids: CASSYKAGELFF.

The chain uses TRBV6-2 or TRBV6-3 and TRBJ2-7; D uncertain. Germline V gene data show CDR1 as MNHEY and CDR2 as SVGEGT. The CDR3 consists of 13 residues. V shed 3 bases and J shed 2 bases, with 8 bases lying between them. The CDR3 nucleotides are TGTGCCAGCAGTTATGGCAGGACCTACGAGCAGTACTTC. As protein: CASSYGRTYEQYF.

This clonotype has more than one count but fewer than ten. The gene calls are TRBV6-2 or TRBV6-3 and TRBJ2-3; D is possibly TRBD2 (7 bases). V gave up 8 bases and J gave up 7 bases, with 10 bases separating them. CDR1 and CDR2 from the germline V gene are MNHEY and SVGEGT. CDR3 length equals 11 residues. The CDR3 DNA sequence: TGTGCCAGCGGGGGGGCGAATACGCAGTATTTT. Translated, it gives CASGGANTQYF.

This clonotype was observed a few times. This sequence joins TRBV6-5 and TRBJ1-1; perhaps TRBD1 as D (5 bases). CDR3 size: 15 residues. Looked up from germline, CDR1 is MNHEY and CDR2 is SVGAGI. V lost 2 bases and J lost 2, with 12 bases in between. The CDR3 loop reads CASSYGWDLNTEAFF. CDR3 sequence (DNA): TGTGCCAGCAGTTACGGTTGGGACCTCAACACTGAAGCTTTCTTT.

V usage is TRBV5-5 and J usage is TRBJ1-4; D might be TRBD1 (6 bases). The CDR3 totals 14 residues. The germline V gene has CDR1 SGHKS and CDR2 YYEKEE (reference sequence). The V end lost 4 bases, the J end lost 4 bases, and 11 bases lay between the germline ends. CDR3: CASSLDRSNEKLFF. The CDR3 DNA reads TGTGCCAGCAGCCTCGACAGGAGTAATGAAAAACTGTTTTTT.

This clonotype was recorded a few times. The chain recombines TRBV6-2 or TRBV6-3 with TRBJ2-7; TRBD1 might be the D (5 bases). This CDR3 contains 14 residues. V lost 2 bases to trimming and J lost 3 bases, with 11 bases between them. Germline CDR1 MNHEY, CDR2 SVGEGT. CDR3 sequence reads: CASSYAGPFYEQYV. The CDR3 nucleotides read TGTGCCAGCAGTTACGCAGGGCCGTTCTACGAGCAGTACGTC.

V usage is TRBV7-9 and J usage is TRBJ1-6, with D possibly being TRBD1 (5 bases). The V gene's germline CDR1 is SEHNR and CDR2 FQNEAQ (reference sequence). This CDR3 is built from 14 residues. Trimming left V 5 bases short and J 9 bases short, with 14 bases between. The CDR3 region has the DNA TGTGCCAGCAGCCATGACGGGGGAACTTCACCCCTCCACTTT. Translation: CASSHDGGTSPLHF.

This clonotype was seen a handful of times. V is TRBV6-5 and J is TRBJ1-1; 8 nucleotides match TRBD1. This CDR3 region has 11 residues. CDR1 and CDR2 (germline): MNHEY, SVGAGI. Trimming cost V 8 bases and J 10 bases; bases outside gene matches: 6. This CDR3 reads CASGMTGAAFF. CDR3 sequence (DNA): TGTGCCAGCGGTATGACAGGGGCAGCTTTCTTT.

V gene TRBV6-2 or TRBV6-3 combines with J gene TRBJ1-5, with 7 bases fitting TRBD1. The V gene's germline CDR1 is MNHEY and CDR2 SVGEGT. The CDR3 contains 16 residues. Unmatched junction bases numbered 11, after V lost 6 bases and J lost 3 bases. The CDR3 coding sequence is TGTGCCAGCAGATGGACAGGCGGTGTGACCAATCAGCCCCAGCATTTT. Its protein product is CASRWTGGVTNQPQHF.

This clonotype was counted a few times. This chain joins TRBV28 and TRBJ1-1; no firm D call. Germline assignment: CDR1 MDHEN and CDR2 SYDVKM. The CDR3 runs to 13 residues. The germline V and J ends were trimmed by 4 bases and 4 bases, with 10 bases remaining between them. The chain's CDR3 is CASSYGRVTEAFF. The CDR3 DNA is TGTGCCAGCAGTTATGGCCGTGTCACTGAAGCTTTCTTT.

This clonotype was recorded a few times. The gene calls are TRBV5-6 and TRBJ2-1; D ambiguous. The CDR3 sequence is 12 residues long. The V end lost 2 bases, the J end lost 8 bases, and 8 bases lay between the germline ends. The germline gives CDR1 SGHDT, CDR2 YYEEEE. CDR3 in amino acids: CASSFRSHEQFF. The CDR3, as DNA: TGTGCCAGCAGCTTCAGGAGCCATGAGCAGTTCTTC.

CDR3 nucleotides: TGTGCCAGCAGTCAGACAGGCCGGGGGGAGTTCTTC. Encoded protein: CASSQTGRGEFF. This sequence joins TRBV6-5 and TRBJ2-1; possible D gene TRBD2, 7 bases. Germline assignment: CDR1 MNHEY and CDR2 SVGAGI. V was trimmed by 5 bases and J by 14 bases, leaving 16 bases between them. The CDR3 runs to 12 residues.

The J gene is TRBJ2-1, the V gene TRBV11-2, with TRBD1 matching over 9 bases. J lost 2 bases, V lost 4 bases, and 15 bases had no gene match. The CDR3 has 19 amino acids. Germline values: CDR1 SGHAT, CDR2 FQNNGV. The CDR3 reads CASSSPSGTGFLTYNEQFF. The DNA for the CDR3 is TGTGCCAGCAGCTCCCCATCCGGGACAGGGTTCCTGACCTACAATGAGCAGTTCTTC.

The chain is built from TRBV19 and TRBJ1-2; the match to TRBD1 covers 8 bases. The V gene's germline CDR1 is LNHDA and CDR2 SQIVND (reference sequence). The CDR3 totals 14 residues. V shed 6 bases and J 7 bases; nucleotides not matched to a gene: 10. Written as DNA, the CDR3 is TGTGCCAGTAGAACCGGGACAGGAATATTTGGCTACACCTTC. Encoded protein: CASRTGTGIFGYTF.

This clonotype came up many times. The V and J genes are TRBV29-1 and TRBJ2-2, with a tentative D call TRBD2 (5 bases). V lost 1 base and J 5 bases, leaving 14 bases between the germline ends. This CDR3 comprises 15 residues. Germline loops: CDR1 SQVTM, CDR2 ANQGSEA. CDR3 nucleotides: TGCAGCGTTGAAGGTTCCCACTCGGGGACCGGGGAGCTGTTTTTT. This gives the protein CSVEGSHSGTGELFF.